This TCR beta chain was identified during a study of blood T cell repertoires in COVID-19 (TCRdb year 2020). Looking at the study overall: Collaborator samples came from the United States, Italy and Spain and covered acute and convalescent phases of COVID-19. The prospective study material was composed of cDNA or gDNA derived from T cells, B-cell-depleted T cells, or PBMCs. Subjects who had been exposed to COVID-19, were actively infected with it, or had recovered from it provided the deeply sampled blood TCRbeta repertoires that made up the dataset. Samples came from the ongoing ImmuneRACE study (first 160 participants) plus 1,254 subjects from 6 global collaborators. Where available, HLA class I and class II types were obtained from metadata supplied by the sample provider rather than from assay-based typing. A de-identified subject ID, COVID-19 status, age in years and sex were almost always included in the sample metadata. The repertoires were released in a freely available public database intended as a resource for research on the immune response to SARS-CoV-2. The paper as a whole reports these results and caveats: Clinical and demographic metadata were provided uncurated, with the amount varying by source and participant.

TCRbeta CDR3 regions were amplified from genomic DNA using the immunoSEQ Assay, a bias-controlled multiplex PCR. From the authors' description of their analysis: The number of nucleated cells in each sample was estimated from the amplification of reference gene primers within the assay. Sequence reads were collapsed and filtered to measure the absolute abundance of every unique TCRbeta CDR3 rearrangement. For each sample, productive Simpson clonality was calculated as the square root of Simpson's diversity index over productive rearrangements. TCRdb retrieved this table from immuneACCESS and kept in-frame rearrangements only. Not all clones are present; in checked studies, unresolved V genes account for under half, and no reason is known for the remainder. V and J calls and clone size are copied from that table; D and trimming were computed from the DNA. Here the sample has about 80,000 clones; around 83% occur a single time. Together, the top ten hold less than 40% of the sample.

Details on this clone: Its antigen remains unidentified. No base quality information exists; no much larger clone differs at one position.

The germline V gene (reference sequence) supplies CDR1 SGHAT and CDR2 FQDESV. Counted from cysteine to phenylalanine, this CDR3 has 15 amino acids. Only the CDR3 part of the read is kept: 45 bases, read in frame from the first base. V is pruned by 5 bases and J by 4 bases, leaving 7 bases of the junction without a gene match. The collaborating institutions used their own protocols to collect whole blood in K2EDTA tubes. Collaborator samples were shipped for TCRbeta analysis as frozen whole blood, isolated PBMCs, or DNA extracted from either sample type. The source material was peripheral blood. The sequence is built from TRBV11-1 and TRBJ1-2; 10 central nucleotides agree with TRBD1. The receptor's source is an elderly man with active or convalescent COVID-19. The CDR3: CASSHSGTGVYGYTF. The DNA sequence is TGTGCCAGCAGCCACTCCGGGACAGGGGTCTATGGCTACACCTTC.